This is a list of T cell receptor beta chains from one sample in a study of control samples from healthy donors and cancer patients. Here immunoSEQ multiplex PCR was the method, and the copy in TCRdb shows in-frame clones only, minus some. Of roughly 30,000 clones in the sample, 93% are singletons; the top ten hold 1.5% to 2%. The sequenced sample was PBMCs. The receptors derive from a middle-aged man with colorectal cancer. The CDR3 runs from the conserved cysteine through the conserved F or W. Fields, in order: CDR3 length, J gene, D gene, clone size, V gene, CDR3 protein, CDR3 DNA. D genes are given only for firm matches. Clone size is stated in some rows and not others, as once, few, many or a class when expanded.

len: 17
j_gene: TRBJ1-1
d_gene: TRBD1
abundance: .
v_gene: TRBV6-2/TRBV6-3
CDR3aa: CASSYSPGTGVSTEAFF
CDR3nt: TGTGCCAGCAGTTACTCCCCCGGGACAGGGGTGAGCACTGAAGCTTTCTTT

len: 14
j_gene: TRBJ1-6
d_gene: .
abundance: .
v_gene: TRBV6-5
CDR3aa: CASRASSYNSPLHF
CDR3nt: TGTGCCAGCAGGGCCAGCTCCTATAATTCACCCCTCCACTTT

len: 19
j_gene: TRBJ2-2
d_gene: TRBD1
abundance: .
v_gene: TRBV5-1
CDR3aa: CASSFSSPMDRGSAGELFF
CDR3nt: TGCGCCAGCAGCTTTTCTTCGCCGATGGACAGGGGGAGCGCCGGGGAGCTGTTTTTT

len: 14
j_gene: TRBJ2-7
d_gene: TRBD1
abundance: once
v_gene: TRBV29-1
CDR3aa: CSVEGGTGGARQYF
CDR3nt: TGCAGCGTTGAAGGAGGGACAGGGGGTGCCAGGCAGTACTTC

len: 12
j_gene: TRBJ1-2
d_gene: .
abundance: once
v_gene: TRBV2
CDR3aa: CASSEVPEGYTF
CDR3nt: TGTGCCAGCAGTGAAGTCCCAGAGGGCTACACCTTC

len: 16
j_gene: TRBJ2-5
d_gene: TRBD2
abundance: .
v_gene: TRBV7-2
CDR3aa: CASSSFARGGRETQYF
CDR3nt: TGTGCCAGCAGTAGCTTCGCGCGGGGGGGCCGGGAGACCCAGTACTTC

len: 18
j_gene: TRBJ1-4
d_gene: TRBD1
abundance: .
v_gene: TRBV14
CDR3aa: CASSHRQGAIATNEKLFF
CDR3nt: TGTGCCAGCAGCCACAGACAGGGAGCGATCGCAACTAATGAAAAACTGTTTTTT

len: 15
j_gene: TRBJ2-3
d_gene: .
abundance: .
v_gene: TRBV11-2
CDR3aa: CASSLRWGATDTQYF
CDR3nt: TGTGCCAGCAGCTTAAGGTGGGGGGCCACAGATACGCAGTATTTT

len: 12
j_gene: TRBJ2-2
d_gene: .
abundance: once
v_gene: TRBV12-3/TRBV12-4
CDR3aa: CASKTNTGELFF
CDR3nt: TGTGCCAGCAAGACAAACACCGGGGAGCTGTTTTTT

len: 14
j_gene: TRBJ2-7
d_gene: .
abundance: .
v_gene: TRBV4-3
CDR3aa: CASSRAGASYEQYF
CDR3nt: TGCGCCAGCAGCCGGGCGGGGGCGTCCTACGAGCAGTACTTC

len: 13
j_gene: TRBJ2-2
d_gene: .
abundance: once
v_gene: TRBV30
CDR3aa: CAWSSQAIGELFF
CDR3nt: TGTGCCTGGAGTTCACAGGCGATCGGGGAGCTGTTTTTT

len: 15
j_gene: TRBJ1-5
d_gene: .
abundance: .
v_gene: TRBV7-8
CDR3aa: CASSLVSREDQPQHF
CDR3nt: TGTGCCAGCAGCTTAGTAAGCCGGGAAGATCAGCCCCAGCATTTT

len: 13
j_gene: TRBJ2-3
d_gene: .
abundance: .
v_gene: TRBV9
CDR3aa: CASSARGGDTQYF
CDR3nt: TGTGCCAGCAGCGCCCGGGGTGGAGATACGCAGTATTTT

len: 12
j_gene: TRBJ1-5
d_gene: TRBD1
abundance: .
v_gene: TRBV29-1
CDR3aa: CSVSGTDQPQHF
CDR3nt: TGCAGCGTTTCCGGGACAGATCAGCCCCAGCATTTT

len: 15
j_gene: TRBJ2-7
d_gene: TRBD1
abundance: .
v_gene: TRBV7-6
CDR3aa: CASSLSWTGGHEQYF
CDR3nt: TGTGCCAGCAGCTTGTCCTGGACAGGGGGACACGAGCAGTACTTC

len: 13
j_gene: TRBJ2-3
d_gene: .
abundance: .
v_gene: TRBV7-9
CDR3aa: CASSKENGKTQYF
CDR3nt: TGTGCCAGCAGCAAAGAGAATGGGAAAACGCAGTATTTT

len: 15
j_gene: TRBJ2-1
d_gene: TRBD2
abundance: .
v_gene: TRBV19
CDR3aa: CASSSGGLGENEQFF
CDR3nt: TGTGCCAGTAGTAGCGGGGGGCTCGGAGAAAATGAGCAGTTCTTC

len: 13
j_gene: TRBJ1-1
d_gene: .
abundance: .
v_gene: TRBV6-4
CDR3aa: CASVKAKTKEAFF
CDR3nt: TGTGCCAGTGTCAAGGCTAAGACAAAAGAAGCTTTCTTT

len: 13
j_gene: TRBJ1-2
d_gene: .
abundance: .
v_gene: TRBV9
CDR3aa: CASSVEGGAGYTF
CDR3nt: TGTGCCAGCAGCGTAGAAGGAGGGGCTGGCTACACCTTC

len: 15
j_gene: TRBJ2-1
d_gene: .
abundance: .
v_gene: TRBV4-1
CDR3aa: CASRHERAPNNEQFF
CDR3nt: TGCGCCAGCAGGCATGAACGGGCTCCTAACAATGAGCAGTTCTTC

len: 12
j_gene: TRBJ1-2
d_gene: .
abundance: .
v_gene: TRBV6-1
CDR3aa: CASSEQGYGYTF
CDR3nt: TGTGCCAGCAGTGAACAGGGTTATGGCTACACCTTC

len: 12
j_gene: TRBJ2-2
d_gene: .
abundance: .
v_gene: TRBV5-1
CDR3aa: CASSLLSGELFF
CDR3nt: TGCGCCAGCAGCTTATTATCCGGGGAGCTGTTTTTT

len: 14
j_gene: TRBJ2-7
d_gene: .
abundance: .
v_gene: TRBV24-1
CDR3aa: CATSDGGRGDEQYF
CDR3nt: TGTGCCACCAGTGATGGAGGCAGGGGCGACGAGCAGTACTTC

len: 16
j_gene: TRBJ2-4
d_gene: .
abundance: .
v_gene: TRBV3-1/TRBV3-2
CDR3aa: CASSQAPGLAKNIQYF
CDR3nt: TGTGCCAGCAGCCAAGCCCCGGGGTTGGCCAAAAACATTCAGTACTTC

len: 15
j_gene: TRBJ2-7
d_gene: TRBD1
abundance: .
v_gene: TRBV6-5
CDR3aa: CASSYVQGQTYEQYF
CDR3nt: TGTGCCAGCAGTTATGTACAGGGACAGACCTACGAGCAGTACTTC

len: 16
j_gene: TRBJ2-7
d_gene: .
abundance: .
v_gene: TRBV7-2
CDR3aa: CASSGGGGPNTYEQYF
CDR3nt: TGTGCCAGCAGCGGGGGCGGGGGCCCAAACACCTACGAGCAGTACTTC

len: 15
j_gene: TRBJ1-1
d_gene: .
abundance: .
v_gene: TRBV6-6
CDR3aa: CASILDRRENTEAFF
CDR3nt: TGTGCCAGCATCCTCGACAGGCGCGAGAACACTGAAGCTTTCTTT

len: 16
j_gene: TRBJ2-7
d_gene: TRBD2
abundance: .
v_gene: TRBV18
CDR3aa: CASSPPSRGGNYEQYF
CDR3nt: TGTGCCAGCTCACCACCCTCCCGGGGGGGGAACTACGAGCAGTACTTC

len: 17
j_gene: TRBJ2-7
d_gene: TRBD1
abundance: .
v_gene: TRBV19
CDR3aa: CASSISPPWDRGYEQYF
CDR3nt: TGTGCCAGTAGTATTTCCCCTCCCTGGGACAGGGGATACGAGCAGTACTTC

len: 15
j_gene: TRBJ2-3
d_gene: .
abundance: .
v_gene: TRBV7-8
CDR3aa: CASSLGQTPTDTQYF
CDR3nt: TGTGCCAGCAGCTTAGGACAGACACCGACAGATACGCAGTATTTT